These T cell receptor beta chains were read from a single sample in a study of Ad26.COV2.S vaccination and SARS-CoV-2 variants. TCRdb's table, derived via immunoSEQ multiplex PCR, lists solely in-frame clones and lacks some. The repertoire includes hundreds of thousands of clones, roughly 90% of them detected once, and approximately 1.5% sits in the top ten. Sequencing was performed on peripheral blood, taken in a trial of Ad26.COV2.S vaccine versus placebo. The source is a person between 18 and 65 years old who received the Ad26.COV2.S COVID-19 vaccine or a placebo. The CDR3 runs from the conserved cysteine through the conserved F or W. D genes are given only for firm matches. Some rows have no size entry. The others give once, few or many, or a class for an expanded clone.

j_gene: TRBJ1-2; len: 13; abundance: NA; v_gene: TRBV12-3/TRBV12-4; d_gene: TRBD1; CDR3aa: CASSSGTGFGYTF; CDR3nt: TGTGCCAGCAGTTCGGGGACAGGGTTTGGCTACACCTTC
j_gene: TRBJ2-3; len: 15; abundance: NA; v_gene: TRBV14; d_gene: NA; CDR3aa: CASSQDRWRGDTQYF; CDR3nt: TGTGCCAGCAGCCAAGATCGGTGGCGTGGAGATACGCAGTATTTT
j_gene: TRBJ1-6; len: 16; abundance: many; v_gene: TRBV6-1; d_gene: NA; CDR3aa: CASSDEGQFRGSPLHF; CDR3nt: TGTGCCAGCAGTGATGAAGGTCAGTTCAGGGGTTCACCCCTCCACTTT
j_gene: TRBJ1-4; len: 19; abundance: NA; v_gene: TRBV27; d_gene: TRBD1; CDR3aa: CASSLSTLTGRVPNEKLFF; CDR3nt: TGTGCCAGCAGTTTATCGACCCTGACAGGGCGAGTTCCTAATGAAAAACTGTTTTTT
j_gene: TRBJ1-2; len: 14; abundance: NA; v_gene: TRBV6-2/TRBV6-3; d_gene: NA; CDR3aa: CASSFTTEAYGYTF; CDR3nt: TGTGCCAGCAGTTTCACAACGGAGGCCTATGGCTACACCTTC
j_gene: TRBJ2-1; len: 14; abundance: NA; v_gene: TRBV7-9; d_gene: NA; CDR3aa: CAIPDQSSYNEQFF; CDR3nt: TGTGCCATCCCGGATCAGAGCTCCTACAATGAGCAGTTCTTC
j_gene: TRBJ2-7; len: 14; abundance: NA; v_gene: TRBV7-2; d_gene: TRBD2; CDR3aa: CASSPTSGSSEQYF; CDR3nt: TGTGCCAGCAGCCCAACTAGCGGAAGTAGCGAGCAGTACTTC
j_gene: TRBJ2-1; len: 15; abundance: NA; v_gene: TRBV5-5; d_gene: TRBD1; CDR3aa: CASSLVGTAYNEQFF; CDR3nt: TGTGCCAGCAGCTTGGTGGGGACAGCCTACAATGAGCAGTTCTTC
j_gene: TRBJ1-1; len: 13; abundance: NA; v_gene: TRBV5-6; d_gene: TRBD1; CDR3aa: CASSTGTATEAFF; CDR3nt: TGTGCCAGCAGCACAGGGACAGCCACTGAAGCTTTCTTT
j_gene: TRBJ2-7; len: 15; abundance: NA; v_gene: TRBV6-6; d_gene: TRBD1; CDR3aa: CASSYTGGSSYEQYF; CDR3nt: TGTGCCAGCAGTTACACAGGGGGAAGCTCCTACGAGCAGTACTTC
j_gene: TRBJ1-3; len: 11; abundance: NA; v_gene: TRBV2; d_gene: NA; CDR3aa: CASLSGNTIYF; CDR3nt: TGTGCCAGCCTCTCTGGAAACACCATATATTTT
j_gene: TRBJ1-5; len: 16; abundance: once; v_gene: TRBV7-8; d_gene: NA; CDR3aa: CASRTDGIHSNQPQHF; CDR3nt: TGTGCCAGCAGAACGGACGGGATACATAGCAATCAGCCCCAGCATTTT
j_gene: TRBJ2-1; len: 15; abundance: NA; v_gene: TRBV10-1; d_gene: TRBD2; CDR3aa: CASSARSGVYGMQFF; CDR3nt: TGCGCCAGCAGTGCGCGAAGCGGGGTGTACGGGATGCAGTTCTTC
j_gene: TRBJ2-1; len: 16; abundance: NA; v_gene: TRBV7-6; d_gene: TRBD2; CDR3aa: CASSFRTSGGSGEQFF; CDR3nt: TGTGCCAGCAGCTTTCGGACTAGCGGGGGTAGTGGTGAGCAGTTCTTC
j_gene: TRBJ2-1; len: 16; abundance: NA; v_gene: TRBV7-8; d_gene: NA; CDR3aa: CASSSLGGASYNEQFF; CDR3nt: TGTGCCAGCAGTTCATTGGGGGGTGCCTCCTACAATGAGCAGTTCTTC
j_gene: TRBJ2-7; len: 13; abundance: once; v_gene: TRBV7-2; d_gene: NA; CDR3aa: CASSFTGYYEQYF; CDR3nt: TGTGCCAGCAGCTTCACAGGTTACTACGAGCAGTACTTC
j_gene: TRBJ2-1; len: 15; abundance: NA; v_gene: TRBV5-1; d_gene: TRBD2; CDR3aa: CASSLYQGLNNEQFF; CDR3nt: TGCGCCAGCAGCCTGTACCAGGGACTAAACAATGAGCAGTTCTTC
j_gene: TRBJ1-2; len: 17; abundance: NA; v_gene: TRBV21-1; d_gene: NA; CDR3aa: CASSLRTISPRSYGYTF; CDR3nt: TGTGCCAGCAGCTTACGGACTATTTCCCCGAGGTCCTATGGCTACACCTTC
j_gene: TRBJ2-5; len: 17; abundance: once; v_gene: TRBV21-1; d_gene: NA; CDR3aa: CASSICGLVWYQETQYF; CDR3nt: TGTGCCAGCAGCATCTGCGGACTAGTCTGGTACCAAGAGACCCAGTACTTC
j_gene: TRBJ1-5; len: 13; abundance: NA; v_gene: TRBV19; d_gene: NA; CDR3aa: CASSGTGVTAQHF; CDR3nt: TGTGCCAGTAGTGGGACCGGGGTGACAGCCCAGCATTTT
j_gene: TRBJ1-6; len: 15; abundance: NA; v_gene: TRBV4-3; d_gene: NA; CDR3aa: CASSQNVGLDSPLHF; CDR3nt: TGCGCCAGCAGCCAAAATGTGGGTTTGGATTCACCCCTCCACTTT
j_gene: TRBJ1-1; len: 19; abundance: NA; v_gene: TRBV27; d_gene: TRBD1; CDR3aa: CASSLRGRLFEEANTEAFF; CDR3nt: TGTGCCAGCAGTTTAAGGGGGCGTCTATTTGAGGAGGCGAACACTGAAGCTTTCTTT
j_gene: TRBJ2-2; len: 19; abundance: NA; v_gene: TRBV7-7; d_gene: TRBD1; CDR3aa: CASSPFRDRVTLGTGELFF; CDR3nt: TGTGCCAGCAGTCCATTCCGGGACAGGGTTACACTTGGAACCGGGGAGCTGTTTTTT
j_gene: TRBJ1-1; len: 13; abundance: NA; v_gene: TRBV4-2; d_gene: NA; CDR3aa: CASSQAAGTEAFF; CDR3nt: TGTGCCAGCAGCCAAGCGGCGGGCACTGAAGCTTTCTTT
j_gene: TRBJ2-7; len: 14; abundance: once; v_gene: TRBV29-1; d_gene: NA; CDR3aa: CSVARLEKNYEQYF; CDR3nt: TGCAGCGTCGCACGACTAGAAAAAAATTACGAGCAGTACTTC
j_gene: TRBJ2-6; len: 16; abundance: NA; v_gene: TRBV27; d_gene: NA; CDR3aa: CASSGDTHSGANVLTF; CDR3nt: TGTGCCAGCAGTGGGGACACCCACTCTGGGGCCAACGTCCTGACTTTC
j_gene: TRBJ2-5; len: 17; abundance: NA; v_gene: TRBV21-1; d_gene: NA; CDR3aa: CASSKRGGQVRIETQYF; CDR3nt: TGTGCCAGCAGCAAAAGGGGGGGACAGGTCCGGATAGAGACCCAGTACTTC
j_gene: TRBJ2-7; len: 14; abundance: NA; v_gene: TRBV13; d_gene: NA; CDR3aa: CASSLGDSHYEQYF; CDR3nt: TGTGCCAGCAGCTTAGGCGACAGTCACTACGAGCAGTACTTC
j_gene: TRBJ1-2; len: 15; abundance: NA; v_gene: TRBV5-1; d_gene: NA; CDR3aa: CASSLVADVNYGYTF; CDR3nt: TGCGCCAGCAGCTTGGTCGCGGATGTGAACTATGGCTACACCTTC
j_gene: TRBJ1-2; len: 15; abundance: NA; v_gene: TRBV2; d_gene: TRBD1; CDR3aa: CASLNTLQGFVGYTF; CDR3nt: TGTGCCAGCCTAAATACACTACAGGGGTTTGTGGGCTACACCTTC
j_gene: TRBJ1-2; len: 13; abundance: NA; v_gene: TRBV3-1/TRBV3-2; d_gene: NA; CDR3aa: CASSQDWRDEFLF; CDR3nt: TGTGCCAGCAGCCAAGATTGGCGCGACGAGTTCCTCTTC
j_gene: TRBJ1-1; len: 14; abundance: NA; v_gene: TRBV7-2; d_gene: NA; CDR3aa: CASSLGYLGTEAFF; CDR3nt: TGTGCCAGCAGCTTAGGGTATCTAGGCACTGAAGCTTTCTTT